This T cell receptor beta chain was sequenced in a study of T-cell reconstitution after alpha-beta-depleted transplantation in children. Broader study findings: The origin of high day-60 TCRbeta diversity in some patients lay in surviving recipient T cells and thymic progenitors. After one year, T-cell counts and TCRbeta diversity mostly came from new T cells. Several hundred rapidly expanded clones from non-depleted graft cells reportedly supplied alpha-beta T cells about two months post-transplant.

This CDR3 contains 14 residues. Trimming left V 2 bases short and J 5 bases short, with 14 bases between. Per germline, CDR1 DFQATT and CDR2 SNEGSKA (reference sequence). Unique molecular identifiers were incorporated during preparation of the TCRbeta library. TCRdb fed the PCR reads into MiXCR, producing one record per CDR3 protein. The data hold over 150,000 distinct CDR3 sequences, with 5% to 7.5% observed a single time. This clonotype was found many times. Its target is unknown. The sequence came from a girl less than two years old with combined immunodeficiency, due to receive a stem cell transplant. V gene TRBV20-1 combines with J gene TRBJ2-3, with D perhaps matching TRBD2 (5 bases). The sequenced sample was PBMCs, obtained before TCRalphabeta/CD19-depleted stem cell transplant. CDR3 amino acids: CSARSGWRRDTQYF. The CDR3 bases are TGCAGTGCTAGATCCGGCTGGAGGAGAGATACGCAGTATTTT.